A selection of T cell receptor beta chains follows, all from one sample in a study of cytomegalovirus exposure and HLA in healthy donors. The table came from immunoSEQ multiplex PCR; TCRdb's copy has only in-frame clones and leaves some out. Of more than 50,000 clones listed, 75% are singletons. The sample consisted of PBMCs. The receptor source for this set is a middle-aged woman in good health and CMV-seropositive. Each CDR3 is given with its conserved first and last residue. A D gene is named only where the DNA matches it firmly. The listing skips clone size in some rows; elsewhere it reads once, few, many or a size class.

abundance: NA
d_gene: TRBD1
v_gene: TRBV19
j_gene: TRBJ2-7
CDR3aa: CASSSGTGANEQYF
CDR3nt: TGTGCCAGTAGTTCCGGGACAGGGGCAAACGAGCAGTACTTC

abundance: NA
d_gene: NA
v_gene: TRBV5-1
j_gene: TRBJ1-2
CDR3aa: CASSLGREGYTF
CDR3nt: TGCGCCAGCAGCTTGGGGAGAGAGGGCTACACCTTC

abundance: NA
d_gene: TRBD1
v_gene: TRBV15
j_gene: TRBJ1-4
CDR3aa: CATSRDATGGEKLFF
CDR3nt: TGTGCCACCAGCAGAGACGCGACAGGGGGCGAAAAACTGTTTTTT

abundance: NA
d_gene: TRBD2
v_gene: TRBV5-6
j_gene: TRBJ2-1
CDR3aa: CASSLELGAGGPGEQFF
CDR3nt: TGTGCCAGCAGCTTGGAACTGGGAGCGGGGGGGCCAGGTGAGCAGTTCTTC

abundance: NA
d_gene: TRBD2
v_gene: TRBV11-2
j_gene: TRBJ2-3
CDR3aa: CASSLRGGGPTDTQYF
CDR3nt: TGTGCCAGCAGCCTACGGGGGGGCGGTCCCACAGATACGCAGTATTTT

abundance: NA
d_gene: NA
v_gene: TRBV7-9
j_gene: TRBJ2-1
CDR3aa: CASSKPGGAYNEQFF
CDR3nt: TGTGCCAGCAGCAAGCCGGGCGGGGCTTACAATGAGCAGTTCTTC

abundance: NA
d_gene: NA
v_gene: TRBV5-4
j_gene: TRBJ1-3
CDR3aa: CASSFGRGEGTIYF
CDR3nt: TGTGCCAGCAGCTTCGGGCGGGGAGAAGGCACCATATATTTT

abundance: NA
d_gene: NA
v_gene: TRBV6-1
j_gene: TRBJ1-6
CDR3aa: CASSIRTGRSPLHF
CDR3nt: TGTGCCAGCAGTATCCGGACGGGGAGGTCACCCCTCCACTTT

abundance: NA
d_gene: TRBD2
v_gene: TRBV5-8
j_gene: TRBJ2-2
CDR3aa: CALRKSGGAWTGELFF
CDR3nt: TGTGCCTTGAGGAAGAGCGGGGGGGCCTGGACCGGGGAGCTGTTTTTT

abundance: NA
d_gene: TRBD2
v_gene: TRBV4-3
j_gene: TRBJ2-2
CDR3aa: CASSQFLAGGPNTGELFF
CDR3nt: TGCGCCAGCAGCCAATTTCTAGCGGGGGGCCCGAACACCGGGGAGCTGTTTTTT

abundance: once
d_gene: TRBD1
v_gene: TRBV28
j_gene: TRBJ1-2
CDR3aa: CASSLLGTGVGNGYTF
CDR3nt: TGTGCCAGCAGTTTACTCGGGACAGGGGTAGGGAATGGCTACACCTTC

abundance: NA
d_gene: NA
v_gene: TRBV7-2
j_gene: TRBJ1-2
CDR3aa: CASSSGVGYTF
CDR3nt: TGTGCCAGCAGCTCGGGGGTAGGCTACACCTTC

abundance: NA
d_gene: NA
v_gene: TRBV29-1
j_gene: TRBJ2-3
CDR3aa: CSAGGFTDTQYF
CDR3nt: TGCAGCGCTGGGGGGTTTACAGATACGCAGTATTTT

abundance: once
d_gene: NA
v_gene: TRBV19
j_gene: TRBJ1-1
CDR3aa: CASSNREMNTEAFF
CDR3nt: TGTGCCAGTAGTAACAGGGAGATGAACACTGAAGCTTTCTTT

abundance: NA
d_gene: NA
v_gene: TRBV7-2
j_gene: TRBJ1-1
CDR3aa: CASSPVIEGKDTEAFF
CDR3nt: TGTGCCAGCAGCCCCGTCATAGAGGGAAAGGACACTGAAGCTTTCTTT

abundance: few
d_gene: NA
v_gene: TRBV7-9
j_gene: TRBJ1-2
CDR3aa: CASSLGTEEFNYGYTF
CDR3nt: TGTGCCAGCAGCTTAGGGACAGAAGAATTTAACTATGGCTACACCTTC

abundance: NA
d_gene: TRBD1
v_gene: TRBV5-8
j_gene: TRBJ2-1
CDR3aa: CASSSRQGGYNEQFF
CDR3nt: TGTGCCAGCAGCTCGAGACAGGGGGGTTACAATGAGCAGTTCTTC

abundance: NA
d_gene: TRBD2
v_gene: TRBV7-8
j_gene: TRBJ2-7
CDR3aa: CASSLAATSGGEVYEQYF
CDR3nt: TGTGCCAGCAGCTTAGCCGCGACTAGCGGGGGAGAAGTCTACGAGCAGTACTTC

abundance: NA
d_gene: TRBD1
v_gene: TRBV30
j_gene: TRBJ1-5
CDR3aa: CAWKGQGNQPQHF
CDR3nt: TGTGCCTGGAAAGGACAGGGGAATCAGCCCCAGCATTTT

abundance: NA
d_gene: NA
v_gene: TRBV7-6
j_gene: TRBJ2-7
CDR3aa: CASSSVPREQYF
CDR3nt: TGTGCCAGCAGCTCGGTGCCCCGGGAGCAGTACTTC

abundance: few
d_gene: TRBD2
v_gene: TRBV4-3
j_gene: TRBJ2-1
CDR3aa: CASSQGWQGGNEQFF
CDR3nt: TGCGCCAGCAGCCAAGGATGGCAGGGAGGGAATGAGCAGTTCTTC

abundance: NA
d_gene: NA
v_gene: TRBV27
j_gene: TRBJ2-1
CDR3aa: CASSFSTDASYNEQFF
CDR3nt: TGTGCCAGCAGCTTCTCGACAGACGCCTCCTACAATGAGCAGTTCTTC

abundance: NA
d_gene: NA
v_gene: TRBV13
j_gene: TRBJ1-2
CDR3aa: CASSYGTRDGYTF
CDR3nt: TGTGCCAGCAGCTACGGGACGCGGGACGGCTACACCTTC

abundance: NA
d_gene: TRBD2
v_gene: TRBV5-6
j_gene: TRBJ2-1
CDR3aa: CASSLGTSRYNEQFF
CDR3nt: TGTGCCAGCAGCCTCGGGACTAGCAGATACAATGAGCAGTTCTTC

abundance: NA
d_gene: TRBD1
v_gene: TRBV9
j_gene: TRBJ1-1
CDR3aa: CASSVATGAGGDEAFF
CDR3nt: TGTGCCAGCAGCGTAGCTACGGGGGCAGGGGGCGATGAAGCTTTCTTT

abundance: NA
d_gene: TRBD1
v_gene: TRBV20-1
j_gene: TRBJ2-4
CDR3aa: CSASRGPIQYF
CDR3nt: TGCAGTGCTAGCAGGGGGCCCATTCAGTACTTC

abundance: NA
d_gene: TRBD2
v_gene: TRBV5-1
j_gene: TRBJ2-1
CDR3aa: CASSFLAGSSYNEQFF
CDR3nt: TGCGCCAGCAGCTTTTTAGCGGGAAGCTCCTACAATGAGCAGTTCTTC

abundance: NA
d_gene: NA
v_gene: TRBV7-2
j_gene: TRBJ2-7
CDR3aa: CASSLQSYEQYF
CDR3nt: TGTGCCAGCAGCTTACAATCCTACGAGCAGTACTTC

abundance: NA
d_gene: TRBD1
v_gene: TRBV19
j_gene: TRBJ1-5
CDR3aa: CASATGGNQPQHF
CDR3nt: TGTGCCAGCGCTACAGGGGGCAATCAGCCCCAGCATTTT

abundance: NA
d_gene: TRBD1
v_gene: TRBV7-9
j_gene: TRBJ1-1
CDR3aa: CASSLDRAEAFF
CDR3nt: TGTGCCAGCAGCTTGGACAGGGCTGAAGCTTTCTTT

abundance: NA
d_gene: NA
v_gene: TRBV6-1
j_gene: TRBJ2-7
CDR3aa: CASSGGVKVGEQYF
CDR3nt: TGTGCCAGCAGTGGGGGCGTGAAGGTGGGGGAGCAGTACTTC

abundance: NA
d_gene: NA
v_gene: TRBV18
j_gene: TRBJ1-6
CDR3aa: CASSPDLGANSPLHF
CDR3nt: TGTGCCAGCTCACCGGACCTTGGGGCTAATTCACCCCTCCACTTT

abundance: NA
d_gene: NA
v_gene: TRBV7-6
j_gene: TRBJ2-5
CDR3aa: CASSLGRGLETQYF
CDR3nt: TGTGCCAGCAGCTTAGGGAGGGGCTTAGAGACCCAGTACTTC

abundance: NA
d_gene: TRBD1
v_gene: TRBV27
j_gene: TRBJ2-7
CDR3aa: CASSPLDRGVPYEQYF
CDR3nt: TGTGCCAGCAGTCCCCTAGACAGGGGAGTTCCTTACGAGCAGTACTTC

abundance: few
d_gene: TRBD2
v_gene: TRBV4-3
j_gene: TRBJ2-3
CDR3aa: CASSPRGSGGTDTQYF
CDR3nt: TGCGCCAGCAGCCCCCGGGGTAGCGGGGGCACAGATACGCAGTATTTT

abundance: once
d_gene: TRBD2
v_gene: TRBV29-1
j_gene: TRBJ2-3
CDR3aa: CSVEIAGGTDTQYF
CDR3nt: TGCAGCGTTGAAATAGCGGGGGGCACAGATACGCAGTATTTT

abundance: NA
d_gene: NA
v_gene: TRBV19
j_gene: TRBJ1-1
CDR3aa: CASSIEAGVLTEAFF
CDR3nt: TGTGCCAGTAGTATAGAAGCAGGGGTCCTCACTGAAGCTTTCTTT

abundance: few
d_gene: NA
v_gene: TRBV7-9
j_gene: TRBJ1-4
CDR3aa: CSSSSTRGLNEKLFF
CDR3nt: TGTTCCAGCAGCTCGACGAGGGGACTAAATGAAAAACTGTTTTTT

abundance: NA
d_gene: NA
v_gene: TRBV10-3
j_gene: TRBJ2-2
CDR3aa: CAIRLGLGGTSGELFF
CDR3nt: TGTGCCATCAGGCTGGGGCTGGGGGGAACATCGGGGGAGCTGTTTTTT

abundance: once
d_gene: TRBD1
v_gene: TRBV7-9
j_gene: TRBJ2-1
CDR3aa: CASSITGAYNEQFF
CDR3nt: TGTGCCAGCAGTATAACAGGGGCCTACAATGAGCAGTTCTTC

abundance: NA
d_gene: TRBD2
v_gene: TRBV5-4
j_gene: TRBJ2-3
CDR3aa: CASREAEHSTQYF
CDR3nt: TGTGCCAGCCGGGAGGCCGAACATAGTACGCAGTATTTT

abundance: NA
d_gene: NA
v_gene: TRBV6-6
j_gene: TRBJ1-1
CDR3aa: CASSYPAGGAEAFF
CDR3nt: TGTGCCAGCAGTTACCCAGCGGGAGGCGCTGAAGCTTTCTTT

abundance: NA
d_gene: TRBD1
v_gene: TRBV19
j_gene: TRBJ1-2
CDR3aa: CASGTGYGYTF
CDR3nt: TGTGCCAGTGGGACAGGCTATGGCTACACCTTC

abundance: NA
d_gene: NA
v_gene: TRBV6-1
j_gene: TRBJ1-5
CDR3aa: CASSENPPGQPQHF
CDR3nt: TGTGCCAGCAGTGAAAACCCCCCAGGGCAGCCCCAGCATTTT

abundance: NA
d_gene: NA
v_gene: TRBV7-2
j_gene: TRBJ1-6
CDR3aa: CASSVDSNNSPLHF
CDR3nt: TGTGCCAGCAGCGTAGACAGCAATAATTCACCCCTCCACTTT

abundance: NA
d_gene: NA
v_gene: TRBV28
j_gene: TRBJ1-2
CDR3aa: CASTTPGGEYGYTF
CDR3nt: TGTGCCAGCACCACCCCGGGGGGTGAGTATGGCTACACCTTC